The source of this T cell receptor (beta chain) is a study of T cell clonotyping in hematopoietic cell transplantation. Study details: Pretransplant recipient samples were taken after cytoreduction. Study-wide findings and caveats: At the given depth, recipient repertoires were over 95% de novo clonotypes. After transplant, recipient diversity fell while pathologically expanded clonotypes grew through day 180. No sorting was done, leaving CD4 and CD8 contributions mixed.

About this clone: The antigen is unknown.

Indicated time point: recipient sample about 28 days before transplant, after cytoreduction. The assay was immunoSEQ multiplex PCR, and TCRdb's table has in-frame clones only and misses some. The sample gives 75,000 to 95,000 clones, 90% to 96% of which show up once; under 2% is in the top ten. The sequence was obtained from a woman aged 50 to 60 with acute myeloid leukemia. Some clones in this sample may be carry-over from other donors' samples. The sequencing here drew on peripheral blood mononuclear cells, taken before stem cell transplant.

CDR3 nucleotides: TGTGCCAGCAGCCTCGACTCCGGGATGAACACTGAAGCTTTCTTT. Protein sequence: CASSLDSGMNTEAFF. The chain recombines TRBV14 with TRBJ1-1; unclear D gene. Trimming took off 4 bases at V and 0 bases at J, with 12 bases between the two ends. Germline assignment: CDR1 SGHDN and CDR2 FVKESK. The CDR3 covers 15 residues.